This T cell receptor (beta chain) is from a study of T cell responses to AZD1222 COVID-19 vaccine. About the research overall: Second-dose schedules of about 4 or about 12 weeks were combined.

In regard to this clone: No antigen is known for it.

Germline CDR1 reads SGHRS; CDR2 reads YFSETQ. The CDR3 runs to 16 residues. Trimming shortened V by 0 bases and J by 1 base, and 14 bases separated the two germline ends. Clones were sequenced by immunoSEQ multiplex PCR, and TCRdb holds only the in-frame ones, with some missing. The profile shows 100,000 to 150,000 clones, over 75% of them singletons. Study results and caveats: Two AZD1222 doses significantly raised spike-specific TCR breadth and depth over controls. CD4 TCRs linked to vaccination spanned spike, dominating at 160-218 and 743-854. The peak T cell response came first, and repertoires were sampled only after it.

The gene calls are TRBV5-1 and TRBJ2-7; D is perhaps TRBD1 or TRBD2 (5 bases each). Specimen: peripheral blood, collected on day 0 of AZD1222 vaccination. The receptor comes from an adult in good health. The CDR3 reads CASSLGFGTASYEQYF. Here the CDR3 DNA reads TGCGCCAGCAGCTTGGGTTTCGGGACCGCTTCCTACGAGCAGTACTTC.